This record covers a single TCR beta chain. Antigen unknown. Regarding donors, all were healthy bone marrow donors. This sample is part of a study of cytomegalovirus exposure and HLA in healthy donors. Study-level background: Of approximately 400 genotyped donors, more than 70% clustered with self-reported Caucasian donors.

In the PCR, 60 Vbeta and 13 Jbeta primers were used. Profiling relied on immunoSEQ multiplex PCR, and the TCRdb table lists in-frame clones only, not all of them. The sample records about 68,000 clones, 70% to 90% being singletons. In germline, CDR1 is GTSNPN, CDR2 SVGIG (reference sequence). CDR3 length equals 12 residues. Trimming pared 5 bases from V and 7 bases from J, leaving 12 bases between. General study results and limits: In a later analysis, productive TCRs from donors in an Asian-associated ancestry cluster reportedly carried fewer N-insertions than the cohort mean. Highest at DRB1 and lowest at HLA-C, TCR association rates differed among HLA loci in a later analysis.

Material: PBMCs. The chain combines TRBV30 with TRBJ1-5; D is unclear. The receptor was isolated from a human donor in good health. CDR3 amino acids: CAWQSGGQPQHF. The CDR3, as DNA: TGTGCCTGGCAGAGCGGTGGGCAGCCCCAGCATTTT.